This is a list of T cell receptor beta chains from one sample in a study of cytotoxic CD8 clonotypes in ibrutinib-treated CLL. Profiled with immunoSEQ multiplex PCR; TCRdb holds only in-frame clones, not every one. The sample lists 20,000 to 30,000 clones, 55% to 85% occurring once. The sequenced sample was PBMCs, obtained after 12 months of ibrutinib treatment. These receptors came from a human donor with chronic lymphocytic leukemia. Both conserved end residues are part of each CDR3. The D gene is left open where the match is weak. A row's size may be missing; if present it is once, few, many or a size class.

j_call,d_call,v_call,clone_size,cdr3_nt,cdr3_aa
TRBJ2-5,-,TRBV18,-,TGTGCCAGCTCACCACAAGGGACCCAAGAGACCCAGTACTTC,CASSPQGTQETQYF
TRBJ2-6,TRBD1,TRBV19,-,TGTGCCAGTAGATGGACAGGGGCCGGGGCCAACGTCCTGACTTTC,CASRWTGAGANVLTF
TRBJ2-7,-,TRBV4-1,-,TGCGCCAGCAGCCCCCGGGACCCCTACGAGCAGTACTTC,CASSPRDPYEQYF
TRBJ1-2,-,TRBV5-1,-,TGCGCCAGCAGCTTGGAGCTGGGTGGCTACACCTTC,CASSLELGGYTF
TRBJ2-2,-,TRBV5-1,few,TGCGCCAGCAGCACCGGGACCCGAGTCGCCGGGGAGCTGTTTTTT,CASSTGTRVAGELFF
TRBJ1-2,-,TRBV28,-,TGTGCCAGCAGTTCCCAGACCTATGGCTACACCTTC,CASSSQTYGYTF
TRBJ2-7,-,TRBV7-2,-,TGTGCCAGCAGCTTGCCACTCTACGAGCAGTACTTC,CASSLPLYEQYF
TRBJ1-2,-,TRBV6-1,-,TGTGCCAGCAGTGAAGGAGGGGTGACTGGCTACACCTTC,CASSEGGVTGYTF
TRBJ2-1,TRBD2,TRBV28,-,TGTGCCAGCAGTTCCCTAGCGGCGGGCTCCTACAATGAGCAGTTCTTC,CASSSLAAGSYNEQFF
TRBJ2-3,-,TRBV6-5,-,TGTGCCAGCAGTTACGGGGCAGGGGTGACAGATACGCAGTATTTT,CASSYGAGVTDTQYF
TRBJ2-5,-,TRBV28,-,TGTGCCAGCAGCCCGCTAGGGGAGACCCAGTACTTC,CASSPLGETQYF
TRBJ2-7,-,TRBV14,-,TGTGCCAGCAGCCTCCTCAGCGAGCAGTACTTC,CASSLLSEQYF
TRBJ2-3,TRBD2,TRBV2,-,TGTGCCAGCAATTCACTAGCGGGGGGCCCAGATACGCAGTATTTT,CASNSLAGGPDTQYF
TRBJ1-3,-,TRBV7-6,-,TGTGCCAGCAGCTTAGGGACGCCGGAGAGCTCTGGAAACACCATATATTTT,CASSLGTPESSGNTIYF
TRBJ2-5,-,TRBV19,-,TGTGCCAGTAGTCAAAAGACACAAGAGACCCAGTACTTC,CASSQKTQETQYF
TRBJ2-3,-,TRBV30,-,TGTGCCAGATCCCATCTCGGGACCACTAGCACAGATACGCAGTATTTT,CARSHLGTTSTDTQYF
TRBJ2-2,-,TRBV19,few,TGTGCCAGCGCGACTCCGGTGAACACCGGGGAGCTGTTTTTT,CASATPVNTGELFF
TRBJ2-7,TRBD2,TRBV19,-,TGTGCCAGTAGTATGGGGGGGAGCGGGGCTCCCTCCTACGAGCAGTACTTC,CASSMGGSGAPSYEQYF
TRBJ2-1,TRBD2,TRBV19,-,TGTGCCAGTAGTGCCCAACTAGCGGGATTATACAATGAGCAGTTCTTC,CASSAQLAGLYNEQFF
TRBJ1-3,-,TRBV27,-,TGTGCCAGCAGTAGATCGCCCTACTCTGGAAACACCATATATTTT,CASSRSPYSGNTIYF
TRBJ1-1,TRBD1,TRBV10-1,-,TGCGCCAGCAGTGAGTCCGAACAGGGGGCGGACACTGAAGCTTTCTTT,CASSESEQGADTEAFF
TRBJ2-2,TRBD1,TRBV29-1,once,TGCAGCGTTCTGGGACAGGTGAACACCGGGGAGCTGTTTTTT,CSVLGQVNTGELFF
TRBJ2-5,TRBD2,TRBV6-5,-,TGTGCCAGCAGTTCCCTCCAGCGGGGGTGGGAGACCCAGTACTTC,CASSSLQRGWETQYF
TRBJ2-5,TRBD2,TRBV5-1,-,TGCGCCAGCAGGTCGGGGGGTATGGAAGAGACCCAGTACTTC,CASRSGGMEETQYF
TRBJ1-3,TRBD1,TRBV5-8,-,TGTGCCAGCAGGTTTCGGGACAGCTCTGGAAACACCATATATTTT,CASRFRDSSGNTIYF
TRBJ1-1,-,TRBV6-6,-,TGTGCCAGCAGTTACCGGCAGAACACTGAAGCTTTCTTT,CASSYRQNTEAFF
TRBJ2-6,-,TRBV28,-,TGTGCCAGCAGTAGGGTTTTCGGGGCCAACGTCCTGACTTTC,CASSRVFGANVLTF
TRBJ1-5,-,TRBV19,-,TGTGCCAGTAGTATCGTGCAAAGCAATCAGCCCCAGCATTTT,CASSIVQSNQPQHF
TRBJ2-3,-,TRBV9,once,TGTGCCAGCAGCGTTAAGGATACGCAGTATTTT,CASSVKDTQYF
TRBJ2-1,-,TRBV19,once,TGTGCCAGTAGCACGTGGTCGGGGGGCAGGAATGAGCAGTTCTTC,CASSTWSGGRNEQFF
TRBJ2-3,-,TRBV29-1,-,TGCAGCGTTGAGTCAGCGACGGCCACAGATACGCAGTATTTT,CSVESATATDTQYF
TRBJ2-3,-,TRBV5-1,-,TGCGCCAGCGGATCTCAGGGTAGGACAGATACGCAGTATTTT,CASGSQGRTDTQYF
TRBJ2-7,-,TRBV7-9,-,TGTGCCAGCAGCACGGGACAAAATCCCTACGAGCAGTACTTC,CASSTGQNPYEQYF
TRBJ1-5,-,TRBV6-6,medium-sized,TGTGCCAGCAGTTACTTACTACATCAGCCCCAGCATTTT,CASSYLLHQPQHF
TRBJ2-4,-,TRBV4-3,-,TGCGCCAGCAGCTCCCCAGGGAAGGGGTCCAAAAACATTCAGTACTTC,CASSSPGKGSKNIQYF
TRBJ2-3,TRBD2,TRBV7-2,-,TGTGCCAGCAGCGTAAGCGGGGTTACTAGCACAGATACGCAGTATTTT,CASSVSGVTSTDTQYF
TRBJ1-2,-,TRBV18,-,TGTGCCAGCTCACCACCGCTACAGGCTTATGGCTACACCTTC,CASSPPLQAYGYTF
TRBJ2-5,-,TRBV9,once,TGTGCCAGCAGCGTAACGCGCGGTAGGCAAGAGACCCAGTACTTC,CASSVTRGRQETQYF
TRBJ2-7,-,TRBV5-4,-,TGTGCCAGCAGCTTGGTGAGGGGTCGAGGTGGGTCCTACGAGCAGTACTTC,CASSLVRGRGGSYEQYF
TRBJ2-7,TRBD2,TRBV7-2,few,TGTGCCAGCAGCCGAGCGGGGCGGTACGAGCAGTACTTC,CASSRAGRYEQYF
TRBJ2-1,-,TRBV5-1,-,TGCGCCAGTGCCCTCTACAATGAGCAGTTCTTC,CASALYNEQFF
TRBJ1-2,-,TRBV7-8,few,TGTGCCAGCAGCTTAAGCAGGGACTATGGCTACACCTTC,CASSLSRDYGYTF
TRBJ2-7,-,TRBV15,-,TGTGCCACCAGCAGAGATCTGGCAGGGGGGTCCTACGAGCAGTACTTC,CATSRDLAGGSYEQYF
TRBJ2-1,-,TRBV19,-,TGTGCCAGTAGTATTAAGGGGTTCCCCTACAATGAGCAGTTCTTC,CASSIKGFPYNEQFF
TRBJ1-1,-,TRBV7-3,once,TGTGCCAGCAGCTCTGTCGGCACCACTGAAGCTTTCTTT,CASSSVGTTEAFF
TRBJ2-4,TRBD1,TRBV10-2,-,TGCGCCAGCTCCTGGACAGGGGGCATAGAAAACATTCAGTACTTC,CASSWTGGIENIQYF
TRBJ1-2,-,TRBV28,-,TGTGCCAGCGCGGTTAACTATGGCTACACCTTC,CASAVNYGYTF
TRBJ1-6,-,TRBV30,-,TGTGCCTGGAGTAACGGGGGTTCACCCCTCCACTTT,CAWSNGGSPLHF
TRBJ2-1,-,TRBV7-8,medium-sized,TGTGCCAGCAGCATCTCCGGGACAATAAACAATGAGCAGTTCTTC,CASSISGTINNEQFF
TRBJ1-2,TRBD1,TRBV6-5,-,TGTGCCAGCACCCCCCGGGGGACAGGGTTTCAGGGCTACACCTTC,CASTPRGTGFQGYTF
TRBJ1-6,-,TRBV7-8,-,TGTGCCAGCAGCCTCTCCAGGGGTGATTCACCCCTCCACTTT,CASSLSRGDSPLHF
TRBJ1-5,-,TRBV15,once,TGTGCCACCAGCAGAGCGCTGAGGGACTATAGCAATCAGCCCCAGCATTTT,CATSRALRDYSNQPQHF
TRBJ2-3,-,TRBV11-2,-,TGTGCCAGCAGCTTACAAAGGGCGGGAGATACGCAGTATTTT,CASSLQRAGDTQYF
TRBJ1-3,TRBD1,TRBV7-2,once,TGTGCCAGCAGCTTAGGCGGGACAGGCGGAAACACCATATATTTT,CASSLGGTGGNTIYF
TRBJ2-5,-,TRBV7-2,few,TGTGCCAGCAGCTTAGAGGTAGATTGGGCAGAGACCCAGTACTTC,CASSLEVDWAETQYF